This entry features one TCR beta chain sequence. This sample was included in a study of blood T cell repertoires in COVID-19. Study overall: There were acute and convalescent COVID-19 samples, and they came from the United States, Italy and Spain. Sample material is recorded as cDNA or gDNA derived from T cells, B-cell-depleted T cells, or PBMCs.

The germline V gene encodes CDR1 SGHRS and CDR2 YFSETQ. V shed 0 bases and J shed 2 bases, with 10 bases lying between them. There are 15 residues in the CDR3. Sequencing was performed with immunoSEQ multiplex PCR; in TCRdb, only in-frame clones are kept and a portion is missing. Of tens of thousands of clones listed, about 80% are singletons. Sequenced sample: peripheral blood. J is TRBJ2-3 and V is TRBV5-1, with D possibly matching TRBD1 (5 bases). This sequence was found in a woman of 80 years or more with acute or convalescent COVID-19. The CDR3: CASSLAGASTDTQYF. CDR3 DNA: TGCGCCAGCAGCTTGGCTGGGGCCTCCACAGATACGCAGTATTTT. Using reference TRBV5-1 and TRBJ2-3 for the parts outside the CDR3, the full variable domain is KAGVTQTPRYLIKTRGQQVTLSCSPISGHRSVSWYQQTPGQGLQFLFEYFSETQRNKGNFPGRFSGRQFSNSRSEMNVSTLELGDSALYLCASSLAGASTDTQYFGPGTRLTVL.